The present T cell receptor (beta chain) was sequenced within a study of OX40 agonist ivuxolimab in advanced cancers. Study summary: Ivuxolimab, an agonist antibody against OX40 (CD134), was given to patients. A male proportion of more than 75% was recorded, with mean age around 64 years and range roughly 20 to 90.

Study results and caveats: Clonal expansion in partial responders at 0.1-3.0 mg/kg ranked among the lowest.

Regarding this clone: As yet, its antigen is unknown.

The repertoire was sequenced with immunoSEQ multiplex PCR; TCRdb's copy has only in-frame clones and lacks some. The sample carries about 84,000 clones, approximately 92% recorded once. Per germline, CDR1 SGHRS and CDR2 YFSETQ. This CDR3 is 14 amino acids long. Germline trimming cut 3 bases from V and 6 bases from J; bases unmatched to any gene: 5. Sequenced material: CD4+ or CD8+ T cells sorted from blood, taken in a trial of the OX40 agonist ivuxolimab. The sequence was obtained from an adult with an advanced solid tumor such as melanoma, head and neck, liver or kidney cancer. The chain uses TRBV5-1 and TRBJ2-1, with 8 bases matching TRBD1. The CDR3 spells CASSSSGTGNEQFF. The CDR3 bases are TGCGCCAGCAGCTCCTCCGGGACAGGCAATGAGCAGTTCTTC.